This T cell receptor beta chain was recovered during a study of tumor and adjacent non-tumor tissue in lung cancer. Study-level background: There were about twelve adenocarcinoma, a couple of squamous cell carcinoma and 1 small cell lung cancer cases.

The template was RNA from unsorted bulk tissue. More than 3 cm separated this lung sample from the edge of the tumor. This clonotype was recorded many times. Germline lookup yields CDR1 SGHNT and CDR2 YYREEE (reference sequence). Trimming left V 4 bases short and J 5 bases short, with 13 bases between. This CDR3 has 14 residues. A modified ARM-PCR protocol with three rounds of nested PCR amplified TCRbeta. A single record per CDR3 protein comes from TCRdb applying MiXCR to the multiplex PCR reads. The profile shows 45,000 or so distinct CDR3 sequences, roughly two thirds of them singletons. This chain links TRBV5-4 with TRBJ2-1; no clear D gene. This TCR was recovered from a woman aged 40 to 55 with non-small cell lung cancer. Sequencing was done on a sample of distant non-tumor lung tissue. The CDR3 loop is CASSPLGPNNEQFF. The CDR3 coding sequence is TGTGCCAGCAGCCCCCTGGGCCCCAACAATGAGCAGTTCTTC.